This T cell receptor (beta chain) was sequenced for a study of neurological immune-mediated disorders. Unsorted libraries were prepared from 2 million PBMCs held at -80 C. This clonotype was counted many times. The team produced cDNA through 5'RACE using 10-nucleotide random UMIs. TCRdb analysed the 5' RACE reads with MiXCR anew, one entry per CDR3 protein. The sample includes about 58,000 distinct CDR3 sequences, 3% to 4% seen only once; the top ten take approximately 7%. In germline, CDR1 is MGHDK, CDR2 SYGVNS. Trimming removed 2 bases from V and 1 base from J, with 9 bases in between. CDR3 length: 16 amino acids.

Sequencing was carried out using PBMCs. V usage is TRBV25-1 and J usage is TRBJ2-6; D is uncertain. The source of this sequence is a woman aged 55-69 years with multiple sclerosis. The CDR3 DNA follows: TGTGCCAGCAGTGAACAGGTCCTTTCTGGGGCCAACGTCCTGACTTTC. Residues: CASSEQVLSGANVLTF.